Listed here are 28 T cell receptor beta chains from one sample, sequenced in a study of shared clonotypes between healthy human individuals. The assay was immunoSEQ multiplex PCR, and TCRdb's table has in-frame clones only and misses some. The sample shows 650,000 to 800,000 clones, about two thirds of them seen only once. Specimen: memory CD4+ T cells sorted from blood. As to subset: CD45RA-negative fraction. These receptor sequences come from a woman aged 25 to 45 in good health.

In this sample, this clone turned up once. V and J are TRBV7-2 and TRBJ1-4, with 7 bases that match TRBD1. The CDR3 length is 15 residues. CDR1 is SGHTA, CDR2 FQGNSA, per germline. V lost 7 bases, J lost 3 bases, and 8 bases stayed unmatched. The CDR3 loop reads CASTPQGQPNEKLFF. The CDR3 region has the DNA TGTGCCAGCACCCCCCAGGGACAGCCTAATGAAAAACTGTTTTTT.

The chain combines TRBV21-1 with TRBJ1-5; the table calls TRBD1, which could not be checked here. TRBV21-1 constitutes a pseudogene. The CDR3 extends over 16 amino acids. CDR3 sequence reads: CASSKGDRYSNQPQHF. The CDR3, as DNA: TGTGCCAGCAGCAAAGGGGACAGATATAGCAATCAGCCCCAGCATTTT.

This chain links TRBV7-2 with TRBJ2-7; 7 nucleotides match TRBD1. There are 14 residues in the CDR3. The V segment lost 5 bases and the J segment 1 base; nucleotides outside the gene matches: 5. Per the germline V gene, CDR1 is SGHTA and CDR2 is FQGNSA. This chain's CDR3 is CASSRGRGSYEQYF. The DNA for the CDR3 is TGTGCCAGCAGCCGGGGCAGGGGGTCCTACGAGCAGTACTTC.

The chain's CDR3 is CASSLGLHNEQFF. DNA for the CDR3: TGTGCCAGCAGCTTAGGACTACACAATGAGCAGTTCTTC. The chain has TRBV7-9 and TRBJ2-1; weak D call: TRBD2 (5 bases). The CDR3 runs to 13 residues. In germline, CDR1 is SEHNR, CDR2 FQNEAQ (reference sequence). With 1 base removed from V and 5 bases from J, the gap between germline ends came to 6 bases.

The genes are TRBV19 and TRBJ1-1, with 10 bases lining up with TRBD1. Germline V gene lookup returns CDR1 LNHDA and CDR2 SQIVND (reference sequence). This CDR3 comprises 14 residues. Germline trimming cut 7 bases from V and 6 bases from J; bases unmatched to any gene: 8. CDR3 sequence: CASTSGQGVAEAFF. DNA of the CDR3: TGTGCCAGTACCTCCGGACAGGGGGTCGCTGAAGCTTTCTTT.

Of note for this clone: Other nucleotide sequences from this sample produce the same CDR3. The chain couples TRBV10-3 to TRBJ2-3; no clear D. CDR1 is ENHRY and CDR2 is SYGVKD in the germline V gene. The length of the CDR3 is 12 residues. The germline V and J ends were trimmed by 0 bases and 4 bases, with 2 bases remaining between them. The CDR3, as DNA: TGTGCCATCAGTGAGTCTGCAGATACGCAGTATTTT. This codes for CAISESADTQYF.

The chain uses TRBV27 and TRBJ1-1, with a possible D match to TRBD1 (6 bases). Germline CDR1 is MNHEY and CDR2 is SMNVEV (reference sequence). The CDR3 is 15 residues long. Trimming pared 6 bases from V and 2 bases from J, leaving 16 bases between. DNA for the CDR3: TGTGCCAGCAGCCCACGTAGGGGGAGCAACACTGAAGCTTTCTTT. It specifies CASSPRRGSNTEAFF.

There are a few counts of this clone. The CDR3 bases are TGTGCCAGCACCGTATACCCGGGGGACACTGAAGCTTTCTTT. It translates to CASTVYPGDTEAFF. The chain carries TRBV6-5 and TRBJ1-1; D perhaps matches TRBD1 (5 bases). The CDR3 has 14 amino acids. V lost 7 bases, J lost 3 bases, and 15 bases lay in between. Germline-derived CDR1 and CDR2 are MNHEY and SVGAGI.

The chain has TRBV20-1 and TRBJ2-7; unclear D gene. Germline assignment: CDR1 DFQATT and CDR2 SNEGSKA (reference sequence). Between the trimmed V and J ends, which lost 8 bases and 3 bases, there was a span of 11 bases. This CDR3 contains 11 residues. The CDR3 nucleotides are TGCAGTTCCCTAGGATACTACGAGCAGTACTTC. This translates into CSSLGYYEQYF.

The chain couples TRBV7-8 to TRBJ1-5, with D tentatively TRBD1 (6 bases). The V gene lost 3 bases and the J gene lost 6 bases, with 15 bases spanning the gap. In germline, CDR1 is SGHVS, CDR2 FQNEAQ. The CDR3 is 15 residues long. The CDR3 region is CASSFYRDQGQPQHF. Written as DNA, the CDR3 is TGTGCCAGCAGCTTCTACAGGGATCAGGGTCAGCCCCAGCATTTT.

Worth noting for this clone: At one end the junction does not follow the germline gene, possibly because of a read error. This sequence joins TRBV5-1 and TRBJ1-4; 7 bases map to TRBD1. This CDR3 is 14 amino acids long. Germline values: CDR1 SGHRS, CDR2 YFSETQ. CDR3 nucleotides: TGCGCCAGCAGCTCGGGACAGCCTAAGGAAAAACTGTTTTTT. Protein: CASSSGQPKEKLFF.

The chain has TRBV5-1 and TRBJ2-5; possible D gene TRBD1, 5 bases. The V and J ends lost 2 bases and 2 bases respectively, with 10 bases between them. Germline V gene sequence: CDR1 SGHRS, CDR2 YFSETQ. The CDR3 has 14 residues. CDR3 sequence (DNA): TGCGCCAGCAGCTTCCAAGGACAACAAGAGACCCAGTACTTC. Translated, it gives CASSFQGQQETQYF.

The CDR3 reads CASSLRGATDTQYF. CDR3 in DNA: TGTGCCAGCAGCTTGCGAGGGGCCACAGATACGCAGTATTTT. V is TRBV13 and J is TRBJ2-3, with D tentatively TRBD1 or TRBD2 (5 bases each). This CDR3 is built from 14 residues. The germline CDR1 and CDR2 sequences are PRHDT and FYEKMQ (reference sequence). Trimming removed 3 bases from V and 2 bases from J, with 9 bases in between.

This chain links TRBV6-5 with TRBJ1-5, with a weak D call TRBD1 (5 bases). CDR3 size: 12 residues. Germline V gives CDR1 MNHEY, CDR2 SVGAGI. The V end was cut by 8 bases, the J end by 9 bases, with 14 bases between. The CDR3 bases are TGTGCCAGCGGCCCAGGGTCAGGGCCCCAGCATTTT. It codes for CASGPGSGPQHF.

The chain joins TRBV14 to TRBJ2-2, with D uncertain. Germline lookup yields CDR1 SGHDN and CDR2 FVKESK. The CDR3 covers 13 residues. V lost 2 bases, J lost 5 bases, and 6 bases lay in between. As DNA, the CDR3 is TGTGCCAGCAGCCAATCTCGGACCGGGGAGCTGTTTTTT. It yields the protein CASSQSRTGELFF. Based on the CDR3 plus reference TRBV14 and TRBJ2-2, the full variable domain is EAGVTQFPSHSVIEKGQTVTLRCDPISGHDNLYWYRRVMGKEIKFLLHFVKESKQDESGMPNNRFLAERTGGTYSTLKVQPAELEDSGVYFCASSQSRTGELFFGEGSRLTVL.

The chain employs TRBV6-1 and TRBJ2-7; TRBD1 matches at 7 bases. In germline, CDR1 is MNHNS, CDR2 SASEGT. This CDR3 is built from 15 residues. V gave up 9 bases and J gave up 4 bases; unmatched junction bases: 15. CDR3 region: CASDTGDSRLYEQYF. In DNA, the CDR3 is TGTGCCAGTGATACAGGGGATTCCCGTCTTTACGAGCAGTACTTC.

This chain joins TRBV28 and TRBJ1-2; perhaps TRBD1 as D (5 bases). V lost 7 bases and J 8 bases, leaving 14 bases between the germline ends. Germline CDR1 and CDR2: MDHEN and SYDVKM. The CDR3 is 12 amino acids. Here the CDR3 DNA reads TGTGCCAGCACCGGGGGAACTAGGGGCTACACCTTC. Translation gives CASTGGTRGYTF.

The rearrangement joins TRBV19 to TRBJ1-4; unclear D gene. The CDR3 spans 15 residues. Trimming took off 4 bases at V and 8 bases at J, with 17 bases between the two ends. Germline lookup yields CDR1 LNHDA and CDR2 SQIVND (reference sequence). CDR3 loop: CASSTSDGLAEKLFF. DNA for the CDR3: TGTGCCAGTAGTACATCCGACGGGTTGGCGGAAAAACTGTTTTTT.

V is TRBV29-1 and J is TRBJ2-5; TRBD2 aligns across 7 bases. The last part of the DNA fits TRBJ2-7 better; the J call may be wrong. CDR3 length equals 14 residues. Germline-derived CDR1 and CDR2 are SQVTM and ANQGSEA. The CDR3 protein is CRRKSGTSDYEQYF. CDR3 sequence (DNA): TGCAGAAGAAAATCCGGAACTAGCGACTACGAGCAGTACTTC.

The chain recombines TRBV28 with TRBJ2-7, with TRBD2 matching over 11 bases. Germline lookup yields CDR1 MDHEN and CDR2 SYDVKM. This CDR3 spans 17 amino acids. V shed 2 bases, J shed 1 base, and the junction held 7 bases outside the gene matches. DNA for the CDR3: TGTGCCAGCAGTTTACCAACTAGCGGGAGAAATTCCTACGAGCAGTACTTC. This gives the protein CASSLPTSGRNSYEQYF.

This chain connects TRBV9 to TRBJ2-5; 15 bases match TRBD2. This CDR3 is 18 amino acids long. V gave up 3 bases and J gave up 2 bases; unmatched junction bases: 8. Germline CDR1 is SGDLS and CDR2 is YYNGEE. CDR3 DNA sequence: TGTGCCAGCAGCGCCCCGGGACTAGCGGGAGGAGGACAAGAGACCCAGTACTTC. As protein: CASSAPGLAGGGQETQYF.

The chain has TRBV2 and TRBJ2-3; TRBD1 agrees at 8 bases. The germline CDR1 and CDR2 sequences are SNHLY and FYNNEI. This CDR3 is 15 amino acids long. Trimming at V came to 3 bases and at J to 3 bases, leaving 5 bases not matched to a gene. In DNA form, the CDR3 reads TGTGCCAGCAGTGAGGGGACAGGTAGGACAGATACGCAGTATTTT. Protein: CASSEGTGRTDTQYF. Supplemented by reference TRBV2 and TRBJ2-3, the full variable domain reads EPEVTQTPSHQVTQMGQEVILRCVPISNHLYFYWYRQILGQKVEFLVSFYNNEISEKSEIFDDQFSVERPDGSNFTLKIRSTKLEDSAMYFCASSEGTGRTDTQYFGPGTRLTVL.

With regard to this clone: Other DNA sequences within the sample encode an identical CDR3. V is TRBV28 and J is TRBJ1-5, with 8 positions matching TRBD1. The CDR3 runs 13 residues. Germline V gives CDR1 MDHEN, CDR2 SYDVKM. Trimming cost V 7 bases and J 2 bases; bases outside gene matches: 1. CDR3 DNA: TGTGCCAGCATACAGGGGGGCAATCAGCCCCAGCATTTT. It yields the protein CASIQGGNQPQHF.

The CDR3 DNA follows: TGTGCCTGGAGTGTACTTAACGAGCAGTACTTC. Residues: CAWSVLNEQYF. The rearrangement uses TRBV30 and TRBJ2-7; D gene ambiguous. The CDR3 is made up of 11 amino acids. Trimming took 0 bases from V and 5 from J, leaving 5 bases between them. Germline V lookup: CDR1 GTSNPN, CDR2 SVGIG (reference sequence).

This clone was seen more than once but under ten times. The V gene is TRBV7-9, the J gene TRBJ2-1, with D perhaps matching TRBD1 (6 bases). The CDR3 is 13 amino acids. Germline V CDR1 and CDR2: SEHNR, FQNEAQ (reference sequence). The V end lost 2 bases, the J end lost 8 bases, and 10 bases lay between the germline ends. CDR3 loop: CASSLQGNDEQFF. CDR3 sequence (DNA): TGTGCCAGCAGCTTACAGGGGAACGATGAGCAGTTCTTC.

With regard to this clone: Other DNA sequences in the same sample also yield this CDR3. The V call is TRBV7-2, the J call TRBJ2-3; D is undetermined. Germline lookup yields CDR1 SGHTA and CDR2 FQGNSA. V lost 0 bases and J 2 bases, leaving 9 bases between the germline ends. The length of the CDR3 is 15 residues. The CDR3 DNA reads TGTGCCAGCAGCTTAGCGGGTTTATACACAGATACGCAGTATTTT. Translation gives CASSLAGLYTDTQYF.

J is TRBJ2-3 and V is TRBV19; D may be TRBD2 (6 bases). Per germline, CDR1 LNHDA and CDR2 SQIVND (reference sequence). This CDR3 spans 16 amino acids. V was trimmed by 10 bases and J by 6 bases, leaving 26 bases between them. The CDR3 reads CATRDLLAPKGDTQYF. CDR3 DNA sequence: TGTGCCACCCGGGACCTTCTAGCGCCCAAAGGTGATACGCAGTATTTT.

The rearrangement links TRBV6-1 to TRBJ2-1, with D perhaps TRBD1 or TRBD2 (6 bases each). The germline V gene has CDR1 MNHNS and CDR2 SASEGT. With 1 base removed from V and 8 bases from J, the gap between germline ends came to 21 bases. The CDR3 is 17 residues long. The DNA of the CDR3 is TGTGCCAGCAGTGAAGGGAGGGGGACCCTCGTGGGAGATGAGCAGTTCTTC. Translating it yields CASSEGRGTLVGDEQFF.